The rows below give T cell receptor beta chains drawn from one sample of a study of OX40 agonist ivuxolimab in advanced cancers. Sequencing used immunoSEQ multiplex PCR; TCRdb keeps in-frame clones, though not all of them. The profile shows about 78,000 clones, under 90% of them singletons. Sample: CD4+ or CD8+ T cells sorted from blood, taken in a trial of the OX40 agonist ivuxolimab. These receptors came from an adult with an advanced solid tumor such as melanoma, head and neck, liver or kidney cancer. The CDR3 runs from the conserved cysteine through the conserved F or W. The order of the fields is D gene, V gene, J gene, clone size, CDR3 protein, CDR3 DNA. D genes are given only for firm matches. Expanded clones are given a class, and other clones once, few, many or no size at all.

d_call: -; v_call: TRBV19; j_call: TRBJ2-4; clone_size: few; cdr3_aa: CASNPTGHTKNIQYF; cdr3_nt: TGTGCCAGTAACCCCACCGGTCATACCAAAAACATTCAGTACTTC
d_call: -; v_call: TRBV7-9; j_call: TRBJ1-2; clone_size: once; cdr3_aa: CASSPSVGGYTF; cdr3_nt: TGTGCCAGCAGCCCAAGTGTGGGAGGCTACACCTTC
d_call: TRBD1; v_call: TRBV7-9; j_call: TRBJ2-5; clone_size: -; cdr3_aa: CASSLKTGQGGTQYF; cdr3_nt: TGTGCCAGCAGCCTTAAAACGGGACAGGGCGGGACCCAGTACTTC
d_call: -; v_call: TRBV28; j_call: TRBJ1-2; clone_size: once; cdr3_aa: CASSSLPSGLGYTF; cdr3_nt: TGTGCCAGCAGTTCTCTTCCGTCAGGGTTGGGCTACACCTTC
d_call: -; v_call: TRBV2; j_call: TRBJ1-2; clone_size: -; cdr3_aa: CASSEGLDYGYTF; cdr3_nt: TGTGCCAGCAGCGAGGGCCTGGACTATGGCTACACCTTC
d_call: TRBD1; v_call: TRBV9; j_call: TRBJ1-2; clone_size: -; cdr3_aa: CASSAGTGGFGYTF; cdr3_nt: TGTGCCAGCAGCGCTGGGACAGGGGGGTTTGGCTACACCTTC
d_call: TRBD1; v_call: TRBV4-1; j_call: TRBJ2-1; clone_size: -; cdr3_aa: CASSLRQGYGNEQFF; cdr3_nt: TGCGCCAGCAGCCTGCGACAGGGGTACGGCAATGAGCAGTTCTTC
d_call: TRBD2; v_call: TRBV9; j_call: TRBJ2-5; clone_size: -; cdr3_aa: CASSPGASGGALKETQYF; cdr3_nt: TGTGCCAGCAGCCCGGGGGCTAGCGGGGGGGCGTTGAAAGAGACCCAGTACTTC
d_call: -; v_call: TRBV6-5; j_call: TRBJ1-6; clone_size: few; cdr3_aa: CASSNTFGTSLHF; cdr3_nt: TGTGCCAGCAGTAATACTTTCGGGACGTCCCTCCACTTT
d_call: -; v_call: TRBV5-1; j_call: TRBJ2-2; clone_size: -; cdr3_aa: CASSLDSTGELFF; cdr3_nt: TGCGCCAGCAGCTTGGATTCCACCGGGGAGCTGTTTTTT
d_call: -; v_call: TRBV27; j_call: TRBJ1-1; clone_size: -; cdr3_aa: CASRDLASTEAFF; cdr3_nt: TGTGCCAGCAGGGACCTAGCCTCCACTGAAGCTTTCTTT
d_call: -; v_call: TRBV5-6; j_call: TRBJ1-3; clone_size: -; cdr3_aa: CASSEYYRRSSGNTIYF; cdr3_nt: TGTGCCAGCAGCGAATACTATCGACGGAGCTCTGGAAACACCATATATTTT
d_call: TRBD2; v_call: TRBV19; j_call: TRBJ2-3; clone_size: -; cdr3_aa: CASSLSSGGTDTQYF; cdr3_nt: TGTGCCAGTAGCCTATCTAGCGGGGGTACAGATACGCAGTATTTT
d_call: -; v_call: TRBV5-6; j_call: TRBJ2-3; clone_size: -; cdr3_aa: CASSFWEADTQYF; cdr3_nt: TGTGCCAGCAGCTTTTGGGAGGCAGATACGCAGTATTTT
d_call: -; v_call: TRBV18; j_call: TRBJ2-3; clone_size: once; cdr3_aa: CASSPRRTGKDTQYF; cdr3_nt: TGTGCCAGCTCACCACGGCGGACCGGTAAAGATACGCAGTATTTT
d_call: -; v_call: TRBV5-6; j_call: TRBJ2-7; clone_size: -; cdr3_aa: CASSLMPGRGEQYF; cdr3_nt: TGTGCCAGCAGCTTGATGCCAGGACGAGGCGAGCAGTACTTC
d_call: -; v_call: TRBV7-2; j_call: TRBJ1-1; clone_size: -; cdr3_aa: CASSLRWNTEAFF; cdr3_nt: TGTGCCAGCAGCTTAAGATGGAACACTGAAGCTTTCTTT
d_call: -; v_call: TRBV30; j_call: TRBJ2-3; clone_size: -; cdr3_aa: CAWSVGIGDTQYF; cdr3_nt: TGTGCCTGGAGTGTAGGTATAGGGGATACGCAGTATTTT
d_call: -; v_call: TRBV2; j_call: TRBJ2-7; clone_size: -; cdr3_aa: CASSEEVRSYEQYF; cdr3_nt: TGTGCCAGCAGTGAAGAGGTCAGGTCCTACGAGCAGTACTTC
d_call: -; v_call: TRBV2; j_call: TRBJ1-5; clone_size: -; cdr3_aa: CASSGDVGANQPQHF; cdr3_nt: TGTGCCAGCAGTGGAGATGTAGGTGCAAATCAGCCCCAGCATTTT
d_call: -; v_call: TRBV18; j_call: TRBJ1-2; clone_size: -; cdr3_aa: CASSPPKSGTTYGYTF; cdr3_nt: TGTGCCAGCTCACCACCTAAATCCGGGACAACCTATGGCTACACCTTC
d_call: -; v_call: TRBV28; j_call: TRBJ2-7; clone_size: -; cdr3_aa: CASSLRSESEQYF; cdr3_nt: TGTGCCAGCAGTCTACGGAGTGAAAGCGAGCAGTACTTC
d_call: -; v_call: TRBV4-1; j_call: TRBJ1-1; clone_size: -; cdr3_aa: CASSKTGLEAFF; cdr3_nt: TGCGCCAGCAGCAAAACAGGGCTCGAAGCTTTCTTT
d_call: -; v_call: TRBV7-2; j_call: TRBJ1-2; clone_size: -; cdr3_aa: CASSLGAFLDKGYTF; cdr3_nt: TGTGCCAGCAGCTTAGGAGCGTTCCTCGATAAAGGCTACACCTTC
d_call: TRBD1; v_call: TRBV7-9; j_call: TRBJ1-1; clone_size: -; cdr3_aa: CASSLQGAQTEAFF; cdr3_nt: TGTGCCAGCAGCTTACAGGGGGCGCAGACTGAAGCTTTCTTT
d_call: -; v_call: TRBV11-3; j_call: TRBJ2-1; clone_size: -; cdr3_aa: CASSLTGLVNEQFF; cdr3_nt: TGTGCCAGCAGCTTAACAGGATTGGTGAATGAGCAGTTCTTC
d_call: -; v_call: TRBV6-1; j_call: TRBJ1-5; clone_size: -; cdr3_aa: CASRGVNQPQHF; cdr3_nt: TGTGCCAGTCGTGGGGTTAATCAGCCCCAGCATTTT
d_call: -; v_call: TRBV13; j_call: TRBJ2-5; clone_size: -; cdr3_aa: CASSLHQETQYF; cdr3_nt: TGTGCCAGCAGCTTGCACCAAGAGACCCAGTACTTC
d_call: -; v_call: TRBV2; j_call: TRBJ2-6; clone_size: -; cdr3_aa: CASSEKSSGANVLTF; cdr3_nt: TGTGCCAGCAGTGAAAAGAGCTCTGGGGCCAACGTCCTGACTTTC
d_call: TRBD1; v_call: TRBV7-2; j_call: TRBJ1-5; clone_size: -; cdr3_aa: CASSQQGLSNQPQHF; cdr3_nt: TGTGCCAGCAGCCAACAGGGGTTAAGCAATCAGCCCCAGCATTTT
d_call: -; v_call: TRBV5-5; j_call: TRBJ1-1; clone_size: -; cdr3_aa: CASSLAGSATEAFF; cdr3_nt: TGTGCCAGCAGCTTGGCCGGGTCGGCCACTGAAGCTTTCTTT
d_call: -; v_call: TRBV30; j_call: TRBJ1-1; clone_size: -; cdr3_aa: CAWSPPRGGSATEAFF; cdr3_nt: TGTGCCTGGAGCCCCCCCCGGGGAGGGTCCGCCACTGAAGCTTTCTTT
d_call: TRBD1; v_call: TRBV7-9; j_call: TRBJ1-2; clone_size: -; cdr3_aa: CASSHDLRTGGDGYTF; cdr3_nt: TGTGCCAGCAGCCACGACTTAAGGACAGGGGGAGATGGCTACACCTTC
d_call: -; v_call: TRBV5-6; j_call: TRBJ1-3; clone_size: -; cdr3_aa: CASSGRGYGNTIYF; cdr3_nt: TGTGCCAGCAGCGGAAGGGGTTACGGAAACACCATATATTTT
d_call: -; v_call: TRBV6-6; j_call: TRBJ2-7; clone_size: -; cdr3_aa: CASRTGPEYEQYF; cdr3_nt: TGTGCCAGCCGAACCGGGCCAGAGTACGAGCAGTACTTC
d_call: -; v_call: TRBV6-1; j_call: TRBJ1-1; clone_size: -; cdr3_aa: CASSEDEKAFF; cdr3_nt: TGTGCCAGCAGTGAAGATGAAAAAGCTTTCTTT
d_call: TRBD2; v_call: TRBV5-4; j_call: TRBJ2-3; clone_size: -; cdr3_aa: CASSLELAGSTDTQYF; cdr3_nt: TGTGCCAGCAGCTTGGAATTAGCGGGGAGCACAGATACGCAGTATTTT
d_call: -; v_call: TRBV5-1; j_call: TRBJ2-3; clone_size: -; cdr3_aa: CASSLEWGSTDTQYF; cdr3_nt: TGCGCCAGCAGCTTGGAGTGGGGAAGCACAGATACGCAGTATTTT
d_call: -; v_call: TRBV21-1; j_call: TRBJ2-7; clone_size: -; cdr3_aa: CASSKEEHRRSHEQYF; cdr3_nt: TGTGCCAGCAGCAAAGAGGAACACCGGAGGTCCCACGAGCAGTACTTC
d_call: TRBD1; v_call: TRBV28; j_call: TRBJ1-5; clone_size: -; cdr3_aa: CASSLGWGQAGNQPQHF; cdr3_nt: TGTGCCAGCAGTTTAGGGTGGGGACAGGCCGGGAATCAGCCCCAGCATTTT
d_call: -; v_call: TRBV11-2; j_call: TRBJ1-2; clone_size: -; cdr3_aa: CASSFGGGNYGYTF; cdr3_nt: TGTGCCAGCAGCTTTGGGGGGGGAAACTATGGCTACACCTTC
d_call: -; v_call: TRBV6-1; j_call: TRBJ2-5; clone_size: -; cdr3_aa: CASSERARQGTQYF; cdr3_nt: TGTGCCAGCAGTGAAAGGGCAAGGCAGGGGACCCAGTACTTC
d_call: -; v_call: TRBV7-6; j_call: TRBJ1-1; clone_size: -; cdr3_aa: CASSPRWGSEAFF; cdr3_nt: TGTGCCAGCAGCCCAAGGTGGGGGTCTGAAGCTTTCTTT
d_call: -; v_call: TRBV5-1; j_call: TRBJ2-3; clone_size: -; cdr3_aa: CASSSAQGMADTQYF; cdr3_nt: TGCGCCAGCAGCTCGGCCCAGGGGATGGCAGATACGCAGTATTTT
d_call: -; v_call: TRBV5-1; j_call: TRBJ2-7; clone_size: -; cdr3_aa: CASSPHAASYEQYF; cdr3_nt: TGCGCCAGCAGCCCACATGCGGCCTCCTACGAGCAGTACTTC
d_call: -; v_call: TRBV28; j_call: TRBJ2-4; clone_size: -; cdr3_aa: CASSSGFDIQYF; cdr3_nt: TGTGCCAGCAGTTCAGGGTTCGACATTCAGTACTTC
d_call: -; v_call: TRBV6-5; j_call: TRBJ1-6; clone_size: -; cdr3_aa: CASSFQGNSNSPLHF; cdr3_nt: TGTGCCAGCAGTTTCCAGGGGAATAGTAATTCACCCCTCCACTTT
d_call: TRBD1; v_call: TRBV11-2; j_call: TRBJ1-6; clone_size: medium-sized; cdr3_aa: CASSLVVAGGSPLHF; cdr3_nt: TGTGCCAGCAGCTTAGTCGTCGCAGGGGGTTCACCCCTCCACTTT
d_call: TRBD2; v_call: TRBV15; j_call: TRBJ2-1; clone_size: -; cdr3_aa: CATSRDLTSGKGEQFF; cdr3_nt: TGTGCCACCAGCAGAGATCTTACTAGCGGGAAGGGTGAGCAGTTCTTC
d_call: TRBD1; v_call: TRBV9; j_call: TRBJ1-2; clone_size: -; cdr3_aa: CASSVATGAGYGYTF; cdr3_nt: TGTGCCAGCAGCGTAGCGACAGGGGCTGGGTATGGCTACACCTTC
d_call: -; v_call: TRBV2; j_call: TRBJ1-2; clone_size: -; cdr3_aa: CASSLGTSNYGYTF; cdr3_nt: TGTGCCAGCAGTCTTGGGACTTCTAACTATGGCTACACCTTC
d_call: -; v_call: TRBV11-1; j_call: TRBJ2-1; clone_size: -; cdr3_aa: CASSFRRYNEQFF; cdr3_nt: TGTGCCAGCAGCTTTCGGAGATACAATGAGCAGTTCTTC
d_call: TRBD1; v_call: TRBV11-1; j_call: TRBJ2-3; clone_size: -; cdr3_aa: CASSQGAHSWYF; cdr3_nt: TGTGCCAGCAGCCAGGGGGCCCACTCTTGGTATTTT